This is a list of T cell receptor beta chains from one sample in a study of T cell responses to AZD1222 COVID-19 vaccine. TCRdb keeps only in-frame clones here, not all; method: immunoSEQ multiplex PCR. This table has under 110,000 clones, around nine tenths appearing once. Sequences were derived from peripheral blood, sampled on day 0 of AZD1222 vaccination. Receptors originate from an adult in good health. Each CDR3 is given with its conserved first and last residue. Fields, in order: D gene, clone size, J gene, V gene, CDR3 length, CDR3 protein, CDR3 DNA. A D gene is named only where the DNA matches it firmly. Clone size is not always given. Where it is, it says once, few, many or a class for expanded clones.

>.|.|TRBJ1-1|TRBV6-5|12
CASTKVDTEAFF
TGTGCCAGCACAAAGGTGGACACTGAAGCTTTCTTT
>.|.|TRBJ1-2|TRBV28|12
CASSGEYYGYTF
TGTGCCAGCAGTGGAGAGTACTATGGCTACACCTTC
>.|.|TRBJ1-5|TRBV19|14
CASSIWGSNQPQHF
TGTGCCAGTAGTATTTGGGGTAGCAATCAGCCCCAGCATTTT
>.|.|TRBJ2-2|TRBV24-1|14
CATERQANTGELFF
TGTGCCACTGAGAGACAGGCGAACACCGGGGAGCTGTTTTTT
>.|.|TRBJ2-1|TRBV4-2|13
CASSQEFPKEQFF
TGTGCCAGCAGCCAAGAGTTCCCCAAAGAGCAGTTCTTC
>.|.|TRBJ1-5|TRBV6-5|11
CASSSNQPQHF
TGTGCCAGCTCTAGCAATCAGCCCCAGCATTTT
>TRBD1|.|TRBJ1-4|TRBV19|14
CASRETGPNEKLFF
TGTGCCAGTAGAGAGACAGGGCCGAATGAAAAACTGTTTTTT
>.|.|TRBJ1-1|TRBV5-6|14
CASSLVGKNTEAFF
TGTGCCAGCAGCTTAGTAGGGAAAAACACTGAAGCTTTCTTT
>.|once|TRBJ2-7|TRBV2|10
CASANYEQYF
TGTGCCAGCGCAAACTACGAGCAGTACTTC
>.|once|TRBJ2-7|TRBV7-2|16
CASSVTGTVSSYEQYF
TGTGCCAGCAGCGTTACCGGGACCGTTAGCTCCTACGAGCAGTACTTC
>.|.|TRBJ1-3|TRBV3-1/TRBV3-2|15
CASSRLSASGNTIYF
TGTGCCAGCAGCCGACTCTCTGCTTCTGGAAACACCATATATTTT
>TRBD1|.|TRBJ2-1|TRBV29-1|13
CSVFRDRGDEQFF
TGCAGCGTATTCCGGGACAGGGGGGATGAGCAGTTCTTC
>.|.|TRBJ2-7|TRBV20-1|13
CSASPGTFYEQYF
TGCAGTGCTAGTCCAGGGACCTTCTACGAGCAGTACTTC
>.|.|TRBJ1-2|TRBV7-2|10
CASSLGESSF
TGTGCCAGCAGCTTAGGGGAGTCTTCCTTC
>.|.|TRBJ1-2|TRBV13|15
CASSFTGQVQHGYTF
TGTGCCAGCAGCTTTACGGGACAAGTCCAACATGGCTACACCTTC